The T cell receptor beta chain described here comes from a study of blood T cell repertoires in COVID-19. In the authors' methods: Estimated nucleated cell counts came from reference gene primer amplification. The method was immunoSEQ multiplex PCR; TCRdb's version includes in-frame clones alone and lacks a portion of them. From that table come the V and J calls and clone size; the DNA was used to work out D and trimming. The sample holds tens of thousands of clones, around 93% seen once. The CDR3 covers 13 residues. The germline V and J ends were trimmed by 2 bases and 1 base, with 9 bases remaining between them. The germline CDR1 and CDR2 sequences are SQVTM and ANQGSEA.

The receptor was isolated from a human donor with active COVID-19. The donor label of this sample is uncertain. The specimen sequenced was peripheral blood. The chain has TRBV29-1 and TRBJ2-7; perhaps TRBD2 as D (5 bases). For the CDR3, the DNA is TGCAGCGTTGAACCCACGGGGTCCTACGAGCAGTACTTC. It yields the protein CSVEPTGSYEQYF.